This passage covers 26 T cell receptor beta chains from one sample sequenced in a study of T cells after yellow fever vaccination. One entry per CDR3 protein, called by TCRdb with MiXCR from the 5' RACE reads. The sample has roughly 310,000 distinct CDR3 sequences; approximately 3.9% are singletons. Sequencing was performed on PBMCs, taken on the day of the yellow fever booster vaccination. Source of these receptors: a man between 18 and 35 years old who received the YFV17D yellow fever vaccine.

This clonotype appeared many times. The chain links TRBV6-5 to TRBJ2-5, with D possibly matching TRBD1 (7 bases). The CDR3 has 15 residues. Germline CDR1 reads MNHEY; CDR2 reads SVGAGI. V lost 5 bases and J 4 bases, leaving 17 bases between the germline ends. CDR3 coding DNA: TGTGCCAGCAGTAAGGGGACAGTGGGGGGAGAGACCCAGTACTTC. Translation gives CASSKGTVGGETQYF.

This clonotype was detected only a few times. One junction end does not reproduce the germline sequence, and a read error may be involved. The chain uses TRBV5-1 and TRBJ2-3; 9 positions match TRBD2. CDR3 length: 16 residues. Germline V lookup: CDR1 SGHRS, CDR2 YFSETQ. The CDR3 DNA sequence: TGCGCCAGCAGCTGGGGGAGTAGCGGGGGCACGGATACGCAGTATTTT. It translates to CASSWGSSGGTDTQYF.

V gene TRBV9 combines with J gene TRBJ1-5; no reliable D call. This CDR3 contains 13 residues. The V gene lost 4 bases and the J gene lost 4 bases, with 9 bases spanning the gap. Per germline, CDR1 SGDLS and CDR2 YYNGEE. The CDR3 DNA reads as TGTGCCAGCAGCCGTAGCGGGAATCAGCCCCAGCATTTT. Translation: CASSRSGNQPQHF.

The sample holds a few counts of this clonotype. V usage is TRBV9 and J usage is TRBJ1-1, with D possibly matching TRBD1 (5 bases). CDR1 and CDR2 from the germline V gene are SGDLS and YYNGEE. V was pared by 0 bases and J by 4 bases, with 7 bases between. The CDR3 has 13 residues. The CDR3 DNA reads as TGTGCCAGCAGCGTAGAGGGGCGCACTGAAGCTTTCTTT. This encodes CASSVEGRTEAFF. Using reference TRBV9 and TRBJ1-1 for the parts outside the CDR3, the full variable domain is DSGVTQTPKHLITATGQRVTLRCSPRSGDLSVYWYQQSLDQGLQFLIQYYNGEERAKGNILERFSAQQFPDLHSELNLSSLELGDSALYFCASSVEGRTEAFFGQGTRLTVV.

This clonotype was seen a few times. This sequence joins TRBV5-1 and TRBJ2-2; D perhaps matches TRBD2 (6 bases). The length of the CDR3 is 16 residues. V lost 2 bases, J lost 4 bases, and 15 bases lay in between. From germline, CDR1 is SGHRS and CDR2 YFSETQ. Here the CDR3 DNA reads TGCGCCAGCAGCTTCTCCGGACTACCTACCACCGGGGAGCTGTTTTTT. Translation gives CASSFSGLPTTGELFF.

V gene TRBV4-1 combines with J gene TRBJ2-3, with D uncertain. Germline-derived CDR1 and CDR2 are MGHRA and YSYEKL. The CDR3 is 16 residues long. Trimming took off 1 base at V and 0 bases at J, with 11 bases between the two ends. CDR3 in DNA: TGCGCCAGCAGCCAAGCCTTTGGCGCTAGCACAGATACGCAGTATTTT. Its translation is CASSQAFGASTDTQYF.

The table lists this clonotype with a few counts. This chain connects TRBV3-1 to TRBJ1-5; D gene ambiguous. Trimming took off 1 base at V and 3 bases at J, with 1 base between the two ends. The CDR3 extends over 12 amino acids. Germline CDR1 is LGHDT and CDR2 is YNNKEL (reference sequence). The CDR3 loop is CASSQVNQPQHF. For the CDR3, the DNA is TGTGCCAGCAGCCAAGTCAATCAGCCCCAGCATTTT.

About this clonotype: A junction end diverges from the germline sequence, so it may reflect a read error. CDR3 in DNA: TGTGCCAGCAGCTTAGGACAGATTAACACCGGGGAGCTGTTTTTT. This encodes CASSLGQINTGELFF. The genes are TRBV12-3 or TRBV12-4 and TRBJ2-2, with a weak D call TRBD1 (6 bases). This CDR3 contains 15 residues.

Only a few counts were recorded for this clonotype. V is TRBV2 and J is TRBJ2-5, with 7 bases that match TRBD1. The V gene's germline CDR1 is SNHLY and CDR2 FYNNEI. CDR3 length equals 15 residues. V lost 7 bases and J lost 6; bases outside the gene matches: 14. CDR3 residues: CASKSARGQEKTQYF. CDR3 in DNA: TGTGCCAGCAAGTCCGCGAGGGGGCAAGAGAAGACCCAGTACTTC.

The CDR3 protein is CASNGQYEQYV. DNA for the CDR3: TGTGCCAGCAATGGACAGTACGAGCAGTACGTC. V is TRBV6-2 or TRBV6-3 and J is TRBJ2-7; tentatively, D is TRBD1 (6 bases). The CDR3 runs to 11 residues. The V end lost 7 bases, the J end lost 4 bases, and 8 bases lay between the germline ends. Germline-derived CDR1 and CDR2 are MNHEY and SVGEGT.

This clonotype appeared many times. The chain carries TRBV9 and TRBJ2-2; D is ambiguous. The CDR3 is 13 residues long. V was pared by 0 bases and J by 6 bases, with 6 bases between. Germline V gene sequence: CDR1 SGDLS, CDR2 YYNGEE. The DNA for the CDR3 is TGTGCCAGCAGCGTAGAGGTAGCCGGGGAGCTGTTTTTT. It codes for CASSVEVAGELFF. Based on the CDR3 plus reference TRBV9 and TRBJ2-2, the full variable domain is DSGVTQTPKHLITATGQRVTLRCSPRSGDLSVYWYQQSLDQGLQFLIQYYNGEERAKGNILERFSAQQFPDLHSELNLSSLELGDSALYFCASSVEVAGELFFGEGSRLTVL.

A few counts support this clonotype. Here the CDR3 reads CASSQQYTGELFF. CDR3 bases: TGCGCCAGCAGCCAACAATACACCGGGGAGCTGTTTTTT. The genes are TRBV4-3 and TRBJ2-2; unclear D gene. This CDR3 contains 13 residues. Per germline, CDR1 LGHNA and CDR2 YSLEER. The V and J ends lost 2 bases and 3 bases respectively, with 4 bases between them.

The chain has TRBV20-1 and TRBJ2-7; D not resolved. Germline CDR1 DFQATT, CDR2 SNEGSKA (reference sequence). V was trimmed by 0 bases and J by 3 bases, leaving 15 bases between them. The CDR3 sequence is 15 residues long. The CDR3, as DNA: TGCAGTGCTAGAGATCGGAGCGAATACGGCTACGAGCAGTACTTC. Its protein is CSARDRSEYGYEQYF.

This clonotype was counted many times. V usage is TRBV7-6 and J usage is TRBJ1-3; TRBD1 aligns across 8 bases. This CDR3 is 15 amino acids long. The ends lost 5 bases at V and 8 bases at J; junction bases unmatched: 11. Germline CDR1 SGHVS, CDR2 FNYEAQ. CDR3 DNA: TGTGCCAGCAGCCCCATCAGGGGGCCCCTTTACACCATATATTTT. The encoded protein is CASSPIRGPLYTIYF.

This clonotype was found a few times. J is TRBJ2-3 and V is TRBV29-1, with 10 positions matching TRBD1. The CDR3 contains 14 residues. Germline assignment: CDR1 SQVTM and CDR2 ANQGSEA. V lost 3 bases to trimming and J lost 1 base; unmatched junction nucleotides: 1. CDR3 loop: CSVDGTGGTDTQYF. The DNA for the CDR3 is TGCAGCGTTGACGGGACAGGGGGCACAGATACGCAGTATTTT.

Ten or more counts support this clonotype. This chain uses TRBV18 with TRBJ2-5; D not certain. Germline-derived CDR1 and CDR2 are KGHSH and LQKENI. The V end lost 0 bases, the J end lost 5 bases, and 4 bases lay between the germline ends. The length of the CDR3 is 12 residues. In DNA, the CDR3 is TGTGCCAGCTCACCACCCTTGGAGACCCAGTACTTC. Residues: CASSPPLETQYF.

This clonotype was seen ten or more times. V and J are TRBV6-6 and TRBJ1-4, with D perhaps TRBD1 (6 bases). The CDR3 totals 13 residues. The germline V and J ends were trimmed by 5 bases and 5 bases, with 9 bases remaining between them. CDR1 and CDR2 from the germline V gene are MNHNY and SVGAGI (reference sequence). The CDR3 coding sequence is TGTGCCAGCAGTCCCGACAGGAATGAAAAACTGTTTTTT. It translates to CASSPDRNEKLFF.

This clonotype occurred a few times. The gene calls are TRBV10-3 and TRBJ2-3, with D perhaps matching TRBD2 (6 bases). Germline V CDR1 and CDR2: ENHRY, SYGVKD. This CDR3 contains 15 residues. The V and J ends lost 3 bases and 1 base respectively, with 11 bases between them. The CDR3 protein is CAISETSPRTDTQYF. The DNA for the CDR3 is TGTGCCATCAGTGAAACTAGCCCCCGCACAGATACGCAGTATTTT.

The V call is TRBV5-5, the J call TRBJ2-7; TRBD1 aligns across 7 bases. The V segment lost 0 bases and the J segment 2 bases; nucleotides outside the gene matches: 5. From germline, CDR1 is SGHKS and CDR2 YYEKEE (reference sequence). The CDR3 loop spans 15 amino acids. The CDR3 protein is CASSLEWDRPYEQYF. The CDR3, as DNA: TGTGCCAGCAGCTTGGAGTGGGACAGACCCTACGAGCAGTACTTC.

This clonotype was counted between two and nine times. The V call is TRBV18, the J call TRBJ2-5; D possibly corresponds to TRBD2 (6 bases). This CDR3 has 14 amino acids. The germline V gene encodes CDR1 KGHSH and CDR2 LQKENI. Trimming removed 2 bases from V and 3 bases from J, with 10 bases in between. CDR3 bases: TGTGCCAGCTCACCAATTCCGGGGGAAGAGACCCAGTACTTC. Protein product: CASSPIPGEETQYF.

This sequence joins TRBV7-2 and TRBJ2-3, with D possibly being TRBD2 (5 bases). There are 14 residues in the CDR3. Germline lookup yields CDR1 SGHTA and CDR2 FQGNSA. The V end lost 7 bases, the J end lost 3 bases, and 14 bases lay between the germline ends. The CDR3 is CASNLGLVTDTQYF. CDR3 DNA sequence: TGTGCCAGCAACCTAGGACTGGTGACAGATACGCAGTATTTT.

Ten or more counts support this clonotype. The chain carries TRBV10-3 and TRBJ2-3; TRBD2 might be the D (6 bases). The CDR3 consists of 14 residues. Between the trimmed V and J ends, which lost 8 bases and 4 bases, there was a span of 16 bases. CDR1 is ENHRY and CDR2 is SYGVKD in the germline V gene. Here the CDR3 reads CAIRGSRRSDTQYF. The CDR3 nucleotides are TGTGCCATCCGGGGGAGCCGGCGGTCAGATACGCAGTATTTT.

The rearrangement links TRBV11-3 to TRBJ2-1; D is ambiguous. The CDR3 extends over 13 amino acids. CDR1 is SGHNT and CDR2 is YENEEA in the germline V gene. Trimming cost V 3 bases and J 9 bases, with 12 bases left between them. This CDR3 is CASSFIPEGEQFF. DNA of the CDR3: TGTGCCAGCAGCTTTATCCCCGAAGGTGAGCAGTTCTTC.

This chain joins TRBV20-1 and TRBJ2-3; no clear D gene. The CDR3 runs 12 residues. Germline-derived CDR1 and CDR2 are DFQATT and SNEGSKA (reference sequence). The V gene lost 3 bases and the J gene lost 8 bases, with 12 bases spanning the gap. CDR3 sequence (DNA): TGCAGTGCTAGTCCTTCGAGGTCTACGCAGTATTTT. It translates to CSASPSRSTQYF.

A word on this clonotype: With a much larger clone just one base away, this may be a read error. The conserved phenylalanine or tryptophan normally closing the CDR3 is absent here, so this likely arose from a read error. The CDR3 is CASSLRHGYTI. CDR3 bases: TGTGCCAGCAGCTTGAGACATGGCTACACCATC. The gene calls are TRBV5-6 and TRBJ1-2; D uncertain. The CDR3 spans 11 residues. CDR1 and CDR2 from the germline V gene are SGHDT and YYEEEE. The V end lost 1 base, the J end lost 6 bases, and 4 bases lay between the germline ends.

This clonotype was counted only a few times. The chain joins TRBV20-1 to TRBJ2-4, with a weak D call TRBD2 (6 bases). The CDR3 has 13 residues. Trimming removed 3 bases from V and 6 bases from J, with 12 bases in between. CDR1 DFQATT and CDR2 SNEGSKA come from the germline V gene (reference sequence). Here the CDR3 DNA reads TGCAGTGCTAGGGTTCCCGGGGGAAACATTCAGTACTTC. The encoded protein is CSARVPGGNIQYF.